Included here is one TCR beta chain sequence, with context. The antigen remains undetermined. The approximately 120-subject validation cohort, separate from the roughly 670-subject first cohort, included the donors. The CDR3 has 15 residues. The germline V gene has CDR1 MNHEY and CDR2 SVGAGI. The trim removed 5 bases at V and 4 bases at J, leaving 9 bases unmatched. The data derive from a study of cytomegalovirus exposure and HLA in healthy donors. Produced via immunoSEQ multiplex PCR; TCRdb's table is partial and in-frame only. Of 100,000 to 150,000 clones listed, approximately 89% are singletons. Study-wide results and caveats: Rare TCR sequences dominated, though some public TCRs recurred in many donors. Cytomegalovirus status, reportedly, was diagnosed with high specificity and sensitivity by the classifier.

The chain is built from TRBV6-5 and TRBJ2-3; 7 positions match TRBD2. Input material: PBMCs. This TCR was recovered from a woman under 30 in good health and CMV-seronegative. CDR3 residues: CASSRAGVRSDTQYF. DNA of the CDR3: TGTGCCAGCAGTAGGGCGGGAGTGAGGTCAGATACGCAGTATTTT.